What follows are 26 T cell receptor beta chains derived from one specimen sequenced in a study of shared clonotypes between healthy human individuals. TCRdb keeps only in-frame clones here, not all; method: immunoSEQ multiplex PCR. This table has just over 2,000,000 clones, approximately 94% appearing once. Naive CD8 cells, CD45RO-negative and positively selected for CCR7, excluded terminally differentiated effector memory CD45RA+ cells. The sample consisted of naive CD8+ T cells sorted from blood. All receptors derive from a man between 18 and 29 years old in good health.

This clone was counted once. The chain recombines TRBV4-3 with TRBJ2-3; the match to TRBD2 covers 9 bases. This CDR3 has 16 amino acids. J lost 4 bases, V lost 1 base, and 6 bases had no gene match. Germline V lookup: CDR1 LGHNA, CDR2 YSLEER. In nucleotides, the CDR3 is TGCGCCAGCAGCCAAGCGGCGGGAGGGCTTGCAGATACGCAGTATTTT. Translated, it gives CASSQAAGGLADTQYF.

The rearrangement links TRBV27 to TRBJ2-3; maybe TRBD2 (6 bases). The CDR3 totals 15 residues. Per germline, CDR1 MNHEY and CDR2 SMNVEV (reference sequence). Deletions cut 5 bases from V and 2 bases from J, with 14 bases between. The CDR3 sequence is CASSPRAGYTDTQYF. CDR3 nucleotide sequence: TGTGCCAGCAGTCCCCGGGCGGGGTACACAGATACGCAGTATTTT.

This chain's CDR3 is CASSQESQGGIYEQYF. The CDR3, as DNA: TGCGCCAGCAGCCAAGAGTCTCAGGGAGGGATTTACGAGCAGTACTTC. This rearrangement joins TRBV4-1 to TRBJ2-7; 7 bases are a match to TRBD2. CDR1 and CDR2 from the germline V gene are MGHRA and YSYEKL. V was clipped by 0 bases and J by 4 bases; unmatched bases: 9. The CDR3 covers 16 residues.

The V and J genes are TRBV7-6 and TRBJ2-1, with TRBD2 matching over 9 bases. CDR1 SGHVS and CDR2 FNYEAQ come from the germline V gene. The CDR3 runs to 16 residues. Unmatched junction bases numbered 11, after V lost 4 bases and J lost 7 bases. CDR3: CASSSYKGREGNEQFF. The CDR3, as DNA: TGTGCCAGCAGCTCATACAAGGGGCGGGAGGGAAATGAGCAGTTCTTC.

This clone was recorded once. This rearrangement joins TRBV2 to TRBJ2-2; 7 bases align to TRBD2. The V gene end was trimmed by 4 bases and the J gene end by 1 base; junction bases not matched to a gene: 9. Looked up from germline, CDR1 is SNHLY and CDR2 is FYNNEI. The length of the CDR3 is 17 residues. DNA for the CDR3: TGTGCCAGCAGTGCCAACTCAGGGACTAAGAACACCGGGGAGCTGTTTTTT. Its translation: CASSANSGTKNTGELFF.

The chain carries TRBV18 and TRBJ1-2; the D gene is possibly TRBD1 (5 bases). V was shortened by 0 bases and J by 5 bases, with 13 bases between the two germline ends. The CDR3 is 15 residues long. CDR1 and CDR2 from the germline V gene are KGHSH and LQKENI. CDR3 in amino acids: CASSPPLMGPYGYTF. CDR3 nucleotide sequence: TGTGCCAGCTCACCACCGTTGATGGGGCCTTATGGCTACACCTTC.

CDR3: CASWDRRWADTQYF. The CDR3 coding sequence is TGTGCCAGTTGGGATAGGCGGTGGGCAGATACGCAGTATTTT. V gene TRBV19 combines with J gene TRBJ2-3; D not certain. V gave up 8 bases and J gave up 4 bases, with 16 bases separating them. Per germline, CDR1 LNHDA and CDR2 SQIVND (reference sequence). The CDR3 has 14 residues.

The genes are TRBV2 and TRBJ1-5; D is uncertain. In germline, CDR1 is SNHLY, CDR2 FYNNEI. The CDR3 runs 15 residues. The germline V and J ends were trimmed by 2 bases and 0 bases, with 8 bases remaining between them. In DNA, the CDR3 is TGTGCCAGCAGTGAATTGGGCAATAGCAATCAGCCCCAGCATTTT. Translating gives CASSELGNSNQPQHF. Combining the CDR3 with reference TRBV2 and TRBJ1-5 gives the whole variable domain EPEVTQTPSHQVTQMGQEVILRCVPISNHLYFYWYRQILGQKVEFLVSFYNNEISEKSEIFDDQFSVERPDGSNFTLKIRSTKLEDSAMYFCASSELGNSNQPQHFGDGTRLSIL.

This chain connects TRBV7-9 to TRBJ2-1, with D possibly being TRBD2 (6 bases). This CDR3 spans 16 amino acids. Trimming removed 0 bases at V and 8 bases at J, with 17 bases between. Per the germline V gene, CDR1 is SEHNR and CDR2 is FQNEAQ (reference sequence). The CDR3 DNA reads as TGTGCCAGCAGCTTAGCGCGGGGTAATAAAGGCGATGAGCAGTTCTTC. Protein sequence: CASSLARGNKGDEQFF.

The CDR3 DNA sequence: TGTGCCAGCAGCTCTGAGGGCTATACTGAAGCTTTCTTT. Translation: CASSSEGYTEAFF. This sequence joins TRBV27 and TRBJ1-1, with no clear D. Trimming left V 6 bases short and J 5 bases short, with 13 bases between. CDR1 and CDR2 (germline): MNHEY, SMNVEV (reference sequence). CDR3 length equals 13 residues.

The chain employs TRBV6-6 and TRBJ1-5, with TRBD1 as a possible D gene (6 bases). V was clipped by 2 bases and J by 5 bases, with 10 bases between them. The CDR3 runs 14 residues. Germline lookup yields CDR1 MNHNY and CDR2 SVGAGI (reference sequence). CDR3 loop: CASSYLGADQPQHF. Written as DNA, the CDR3 is TGTGCCAGCAGTTACCTGGGGGCTGATCAGCCCCAGCATTTT.

The gene calls are TRBV7-9 and TRBJ1-2, with D possibly TRBD1 on 5 matching bases. The V and J ends lost 2 bases and 4 bases respectively, with 17 bases between them. This CDR3 comprises 16 residues. Germline CDR1 SEHNR, CDR2 FQNEAQ (reference sequence). CDR3 sequence (DNA): TGTGCCAGCAGCTTACGCCGGGACGATGCAGTCTATGGCTACACCTTC. Translated: CASSLRRDDAVYGYTF.

This clone was counted a single time. The chain combines TRBV7-9 with TRBJ1-5; no clear D gene. In germline, CDR1 is SEHNR, CDR2 FQNEAQ (reference sequence). This CDR3 has 15 residues. The V end lost 0 bases, the J end lost 2 bases, and 8 bases lay between the germline ends. The CDR3: CASSLAENGNQPQHF. CDR3 bases: TGTGCCAGCAGCTTAGCCGAGAATGGCAATCAGCCCCAGCATTTT.

The chain links TRBV28 to TRBJ1-1; 7 positions agree with TRBD1. Trimming removed 10 bases from V and 1 base from J; junction bases left unmatched: 12. The CDR3 spans 15 residues. Germline lookup yields CDR1 MDHEN and CDR2 SYDVKM. The CDR3 DNA sequence: TGTGCCACCGCCGGGACAGTGGAGGGGAACACTGAAGCTTTCTTT. Protein product: CATAGTVEGNTEAFF.

The chain links TRBV27 to TRBJ2-7; 7 nucleotides align to TRBD1. The V gene end was trimmed by 5 bases and the J gene end by 3 bases; junction bases not matched to a gene: 4. The germline gives CDR1 MNHEY, CDR2 SMNVEV (reference sequence). This CDR3 spans 13 amino acids. The CDR3 region has the DNA TGTGCCAGCAGTGGGGGACAGAGCTACGAGCAGTACTTC. Amino acid sequence: CASSGGQSYEQYF.

In DNA, the CDR3 is TGTGCCAGCAGCCCCCGACAGGGTCCCTCTTGGACTGAAGCTTTCTTT. As protein: CASSPRQGPSWTEAFF. The chain recombines TRBV9 with TRBJ1-1; 7 bases map to TRBD1. CDR3 length: 16 residues. V shed 4 bases, J shed 5 bases, and the junction held 14 bases outside the gene matches. The germline CDR1 and CDR2 sequences are SGDLS and YYNGEE.

V is TRBV6-5 and J is TRBJ1-4; maybe TRBD1 (6 bases). Trimming stripped 5 bases from V and 4 bases from J, with 11 bases between. The CDR3 runs to 14 residues. Germline V gives CDR1 MNHEY, CDR2 SVGAGI. CDR3 nucleotide sequence: TGTGCCAGCAGTCCGACAGGAATTAATGAAAAACTGTTTTTT. Amino acids: CASSPTGINEKLFF.

The V and J genes are TRBV9 and TRBJ2-7; the D is unclear. V was pared by 4 bases and J by 4 bases, with 18 bases between. Germline CDR1 SGDLS, CDR2 YYNGEE. CDR3 size: 15 residues. The CDR3 sequence is CASSPLMDGPYEQYF. The CDR3 nucleotides are TGTGCCAGCAGCCCCCTTATGGACGGGCCATACGAGCAGTACTTC.

The count of this clone is one. The chain combines TRBV14 with TRBJ1-1; 9 bases line up with TRBD1. The CDR3 has 15 amino acids. The germline CDR1 and CDR2 sequences are SGHDN and FVKESK. J lost 1 base, V lost 4 bases, and 4 bases had no gene match. The CDR3, as DNA: TGTGCCAGCAGCCCCCGGACAGGGGCGAACACTGAAGCTTTCTTT. It encodes CASSPRTGANTEAFF.

The gene calls are TRBV5-1 and TRBJ2-7, with 11 bases identical to TRBD1. The germline V gene has CDR1 SGHRS and CDR2 YFSETQ. J lost 7 bases, V lost 4 bases, and 13 bases had no gene match. The CDR3 extends over 16 amino acids. CDR3 loop: CASSILPGQGAWEQYF. The CDR3 DNA reads as TGCGCCAGCAGCATACTACCTGGACAGGGGGCGTGGGAGCAGTACTTC.

The chain links TRBV10-2 to TRBJ2-3; D is undetermined. Germline-derived CDR1 and CDR2 are WSHSY and SAAADI. This CDR3 is built from 15 residues. V lost 6 bases and J lost 2, with 15 bases in between. The CDR3 loop reads CASSAPLGPTDTQYF. Here the CDR3 DNA reads TGCGCCAGCAGCGCCCCCCTAGGCCCCACAGATACGCAGTATTTT.

Points on this clone: This sample includes further DNA sequences coding for the same CDR3. The CDR3 DNA sequence: TGTGCCATCGGCGGACTAGCGGGAACCTACGAGCAGTACTTC. Translation: CAIGGLAGTYEQYF. This chain uses TRBV10-3 with TRBJ2-7; the match to TRBD2 covers 12 bases. This CDR3 spans 14 amino acids. V lost 8 bases to trimming and J lost 2 bases; unmatched junction nucleotides: 4. Germline CDR1 ENHRY, CDR2 SYGVKD.

The V call is TRBV30, the J call TRBJ2-1; 8 bases align to TRBD1. V lost 3 bases, J lost 2 bases, and 6 bases stayed unmatched. The CDR3 is 15 amino acids. Per germline, CDR1 GTSNPN and CDR2 SVGIG (reference sequence). This CDR3 is CAWSLDRGTYNEQFF. The DNA for the CDR3 is TGTGCCTGGAGCCTTGACAGGGGAACCTACAATGAGCAGTTCTTC.

The chain recombines TRBV21-1 with TRBJ2-7; the D call of TRBD1 is as the table states it, not checked on the DNA. TRBV21-1 constitutes a pseudogene. The CDR3 has 15 amino acids. The CDR3 reads CASSKGRQGEDEQYF. The CDR3 nucleotides read TGTGCCAGCAGCAAAGGGAGGCAGGGGGAGGACGAGCAGTACTTC.

The chain employs TRBV28 and TRBJ1-5, with TRBD1 identical over 7 bases. The CDR3 covers 17 residues. V trimming: 2 bases; J trimming: 3 bases; junction bases outside the gene matches: 10. CDR1 MDHEN and CDR2 SYDVKM come from the germline V gene. The CDR3 here is CASSLPPRDSFNQPQHF. The CDR3 nucleotides read TGTGCCAGCAGTTTACCCCCAAGGGACAGCTTCAATCAGCCCCAGCATTTT.

The J gene is TRBJ2-1, the V gene TRBV27, with 7 bases fitting TRBD1. V lost 4 bases, J lost 5 bases, and 2 bases stayed unmatched. Germline V gene sequence: CDR1 MNHEY, CDR2 SMNVEV (reference sequence). The CDR3 has 13 amino acids. CDR3 sequence reads: CASSWTGDNEQFF. CDR3 bases: TGTGCCAGCAGTTGGACAGGCGACAATGAGCAGTTCTTC.